This TCR beta chain was identified during a study of T-cell memory formation after mild COVID-19 (dated by TCRdb to the early 2020s). Regarding the research as a whole: TCR sequence clusters from the two donors were found to be largely donor specific. Longitudinal TCRalpha and TCRbeta repertoire sequencing tracked T-cell clones expanding and contracting after mild COVID-19 in a couple of donors. The cohort was made up of two young adult volunteers, one female and one male, who were previously healthy.

This clonotype has only a few counts. Its antigen is still unknown. Per-base qualities were not stored, and no clone one base away is much larger. Sequencing used an Illumina NovaSeq 6000. TCRalpha and TCRbeta cDNA libraries were constructed by 5'RACE with constant-segment primers, with sample barcodes and unique molecular identifiers being introduced. RNA was extracted from every sample with Trizol reagent. Library amplification was performed in two PCR steps, and a second sample barcode and Illumina TruSeq adapters were introduced in the second step. Sequencing of libraries was performed on an Illumina NovaSeq with 2 x 150 bp paired-end reads. Per the source publication's procedure: Demultiplexing of reads and collapsing into UMI-guided consensus sequences were performed with migec v1.2.7. With mixcr v2.1.11, UMI consensuses were aligned to TRA and TRB V and J templates and assembled into clonotypes. Expanded or contracted clonotypes were those called significant by both edgeR and NoisET, with noise models trained on biological replicates. edgeR calls used a false discovery rate-adjusted p below 0.01 and a log2 fold-change threshold of 1. As an exploratory analysis of dynamics, max-normalized trajectories of the 1000 most abundant clonotypes were examined with PCA combined with hierarchical clustering. The CD4 or CD8 phenotype of responding clones was assigned using the separately sequenced CD4+ and CD8+ repertoires. Through fastp at Q25 and MiXCR, TCRdb rebuilt clones from the public reads, retaining in-frame beta chains. Rows matching on CDR3 protein sequence are summarized as one entry with the most common DNA and genes. The V and J calls were not made by the authors but by TCRdb's processing. For this sample there are a few hundred thousand distinct CDR3 sequences; around 10% appear just once. In total, the top ten clones hold 22% of the sample.

Measured from the cysteine to the valine, the CDR3 is 15 residues long. The DNA shown is the 45-base CDR3, in frame from base 1. CDR1 and CDR2 are drawn from the germline V gene: MNHEY, SVGEGT. The trim is 5 bases for V and 0 bases for J, with a gap of 14 bases between the germline ends. What the work shows at the level of the full study, not this receptor alone: Contracting CD4+ clones appeared mostly in the CM and EM memory subsets, whereas CD8+ clones were enriched in EMRA. The study included only a couple of mild cases, and larger cohorts that include severe cases with pre-infection samples were judged to be necessary. Clones contracting from day 15 to 85 had balanced CD4/CD8 phenotypes, while a second wave expanding from day 15 to 37 was biased towards CD4+. SARS-CoV-2 specificity of the second-wave clones peaking on day 37 was not confirmed. Some responding clones were detected in pre-infection memory, suggesting pre-existing cross-reactive memory T cells joined the SARS-CoV-2 response.

PBMCs were isolated by Ficoll-Paque density gradient centrifugation. Sequencing was done on a sample of PBMCs or a T cell subset sorted from them (not recorded which). The sequence is built from TRBV6-2 or TRBV6-3 and TRBJ2-7; the D element could tentatively be TRBD1 or TRBD2, as 6 bases agree for each. This receptor was identified in a man between 18 and 35 years old who had mild COVID-19 (a few samples of this study predate the infection). The sample titles of this study are shuffled in the database, so cell type and time point are left out; the donor was told from shared clones. The CDR3 region reads CASSATGRSSYEQYV. The sequence in DNA is TGTGCCAGCAGTGCCACAGGGAGGAGCTCCTACGAGCAGTACGTC.